Listed here is a single T cell receptor (beta chain). Trimming cost V 5 bases and J 4 bases; bases outside gene matches: 4. Germline loops: CDR1 SGHTA, CDR2 FQGNSA. The CDR3 is made up of 14 amino acids. The data were taken from a study of cytomegalovirus exposure and HLA in healthy donors. Primers included in the PCR were 60 Vbeta and 13 Jbeta primers. TCRdb keeps only in-frame clones here, not all; method: immunoSEQ multiplex PCR. The sample yields 200,000 or so clones, roughly 73% seen once. V is TRBV7-2 and J is TRBJ2-1, with TRBD2 matching over 8 bases. The source of this sequence is a woman aged 25-40 years in good health and CMV-seropositive. Sequenced material: PBMCs. The CDR3 loop reads CASSLRGEYNEQFF. As DNA, the CDR3 is TGTGCCAGCAGCCTGCGGGGGGAGTACAATGAGCAGTTCTTC.